The 19 T cell receptor beta chains below all came from one sample that was sequenced in a study of long-term antiretroviral therapy in people with HIV. A v3.0 immunoSEQ assay was performed at survey level. Profiling relied on immunoSEQ multiplex PCR, and the TCRdb table lists in-frame clones only, not all of them. The repertoire consists of 20,000 to 30,000 clones, with roughly nine tenths occurring once and the leading ten covering more than 3%. Sequenced material: unsorted PBMCs, taken 1.9 years after starting antiretroviral therapy. The receptors were gathered from a woman between 25 and 40 years old with HIV.

The chain employs TRBV7-8 and TRBJ2-1; D perhaps matches TRBD1 (5 bases). Germline assignment: CDR1 SGHVS and CDR2 FQNEAQ. The CDR3 totals 17 residues. The V gene lost 5 bases and the J gene lost 8 bases, with 25 bases spanning the gap. The CDR3 nucleotides read TGTGCCAGCAGCCAAACGGTGGTCGGACACCCTTGGCATGAGCAGTTCTTC. Translation: CASSQTVVGHPWHEQFF. The whole variable domain, filled in from reference TRBV7-8 and TRBJ2-1, reads GAGVSQSPRYKVAKRGQDVALRCDPISGHVSLFWYQQALGQGPEFLTYFQNEAQLDKSGLPSDRFFAERPEGSVSTLKIQRTQQEDSAVYLCASSQTVVGHPWHEQFFGPGTRLTVL.

This clone was picked up one time. The V call is TRBV27, the J call TRBJ2-5; no clear D gene. The CDR3 consists of 14 residues. Germline V gives CDR1 MNHEY, CDR2 SMNVEV (reference sequence). V lost 5 bases and J lost 2, with 12 bases in between. CDR3 in DNA: TGTGCCAGCAGTCATACCCTTTTACAAGAGACCCAGTACTTC. It codes for CASSHTLLQETQYF.

The chain employs TRBV27 and TRBJ2-1; D is perhaps TRBD1 (6 bases). Germline values: CDR1 MNHEY, CDR2 SMNVEV (reference sequence). V was clipped by 5 bases and J by 4 bases, with 12 bases between them. The CDR3 is made up of 14 amino acids. CDR3 region: CASSASTGYNEQFF. In DNA form, the CDR3 reads TGTGCCAGCAGTGCCTCGACAGGATACAATGAGCAGTTCTTC.

V gene TRBV5-8 combines with J gene TRBJ1-1; no definite D call. Between the trimmed V and J ends, which lost 2 bases and 0 bases, there was a span of 11 bases. Germline loops: CDR1 SGHTS, CDR2 YDEGEE. CDR3 size: 15 residues. The CDR3 here is CASSFVNSLNTEAFF. The CDR3 DNA reads TGTGCCAGCAGCTTTGTGAACAGCTTGAACACTGAAGCTTTCTTT.

The rearrangement joins TRBV6-1 to TRBJ2-3; no reliable D call. Germline values: CDR1 MNHNS, CDR2 SASEGT. The CDR3 has 15 amino acids. V shed 1 base and J shed 2 bases, with 10 bases lying between them. The CDR3 coding sequence is TGTGCCAGCAGTGAAGGCGCCTTCCACACAGATACGCAGTATTTT. Translated: CASSEGAFHTDTQYF.

This clone was recorded only once. The CDR3 DNA sequence: TGTGCCAGCAGTTCGCAGGGGGAAGGAGAGACCCAGTACTTC. Protein product: CASSSQGEGETQYF. This chain connects TRBV5-4 to TRBJ2-5, with 7 bases identical to TRBD1. Germline-derived CDR1 and CDR2 are SGHNT and YYREEE (reference sequence). The CDR3 totals 14 residues. Trimming cost V 5 bases and J 4 bases; bases outside gene matches: 8.

The chain combines TRBV30 with TRBJ1-2; 7 bases map to TRBD1. V gave up 3 bases and J gave up 4 bases; unmatched junction bases: 8. CDR3 length equals 14 residues. Germline V gene data show CDR1 as GTSNPN and CDR2 as SVGIG (reference sequence). The CDR3 here is CAWRHDRASYGYTF. As DNA, the CDR3 is TGTGCCTGGAGACATGACAGGGCAAGCTATGGCTACACCTTC.

The DNA for the CDR3 is TGCGCCAGCAGCCTTCCTTACCGGGACAGGGGCCGAGAGACCCAGTACTTC. Its protein product is CASSLPYRDRGRETQYF. The gene calls are TRBV5-1 and TRBJ2-5, with 10 bases matching TRBD1. Germline lookup yields CDR1 SGHRS and CDR2 YFSETQ. The ends lost 4 bases at V and 4 bases at J; junction bases unmatched: 13. CDR3 size: 17 residues.

The chain uses TRBV28 and TRBJ2-2; 8 bases map to TRBD1. The germline V gene has CDR1 MDHEN and CDR2 SYDVKM. Trimming removed 6 bases from V and 4 bases from J; junction bases left unmatched: 7. There are 15 residues in the CDR3. The CDR3 protein is CASSQDRGGTGELFF. The DNA of the CDR3 is TGTGCCAGCAGCCAAGACAGGGGAGGCACCGGGGAGCTGTTTTTT.

This sequence joins TRBV30 and TRBJ1-1; D perhaps matches TRBD1 (5 bases). The germline V gene has CDR1 GTSNPN and CDR2 SVGIG (reference sequence). There are 12 residues in the CDR3. Trimming took 4 bases from V and 11 from J, leaving 17 bases between them. The CDR3 protein is CAWNQLDTVAFF. The CDR3 coding sequence is TGTGCCTGGAACCAGTTGGACACAGTGGCTTTCTTT.

The chain has TRBV18 and TRBJ2-1, with 8 bases that match TRBD2. V lost 0 bases, J lost 0 bases, and 1 base stayed unmatched. Germline assignment: CDR1 KGHSH and CDR2 LQKENI. The CDR3 consists of 16 residues. Here the CDR3 DNA reads TGTGCCAGCTCACCACCTAGCGGGGACTCCTACAATGAGCAGTTCTTC. Translating gives CASSPPSGDSYNEQFF.

This CDR3 reads CSVEDNALDRGRRDGYTF. In nucleotides, the CDR3 is TGCAGCGTTGAAGATAACGCCTTGGACAGGGGTCGCCGAGATGGCTACACCTTC. The rearrangement uses TRBV29-1 and TRBJ1-2, with 9 nucleotides matching TRBD1. In germline, CDR1 is SQVTM, CDR2 ANQGSEA. V was clipped by 0 bases and J by 6 bases; unmatched bases: 17. The CDR3 spans 18 residues.

The J gene is TRBJ2-1, the V gene TRBV19, with TRBD2 as a possible D gene (5 bases). The CDR3 runs 13 residues. CDR1 LNHDA and CDR2 SQIVND come from the germline V gene (reference sequence). Trimming removed 1 base from V and 5 bases from J, with 6 bases in between. In DNA form, the CDR3 reads TGTGCCAGTAGTATAGGAGGGAACAATGAGCAGTTCTTC. Translated: CASSIGGNNEQFF.

This rearrangement joins TRBV10-3 to TRBJ1-2; no reliable D call. CDR1 and CDR2 from the germline V gene are ENHRY and SYGVKD. Trimming cost V 6 bases and J 8 bases, with 10 bases left between them. CDR3 length equals 11 residues. The CDR3 is CAIRWVGGYTF. CDR3 coding DNA: TGTGCCATCAGATGGGTCGGGGGCTACACCTTC.

The gene calls are TRBV6-1 and TRBJ2-7; 9 bases fit TRBD1. The CDR3 is 14 residues long. With 6 bases clipped from V and 2 bases from J, the junction kept 5 bases outside the gene matches. Germline values: CDR1 MNHNS, CDR2 SASEGT. The CDR3 protein is CASRATGGPYEQYV. CDR3 DNA: TGTGCCAGCAGAGCTACAGGGGGCCCCTACGAGCAGTACGTC.

The sample holds a few counts of this clone. This chain links TRBV11-3 with TRBJ1-2; the D gene is possibly TRBD1 (6 bases). CDR1 SGHNT and CDR2 YENEEA come from the germline V gene. The CDR3 is 15 amino acids. Trimming cost V 5 bases and J 2 bases, with 15 bases left between them. CDR3 loop: CASSRVQGQNYGYTF. CDR3 coding DNA: TGTGCCAGCAGCCGCGTACAGGGACAAAACTATGGCTACACCTTC. The full variable domain, completed using reference TRBV11-3 and TRBJ1-2, is EAGVVQSPRYKIIEKKQPVAFWCNPISGHNTLYWYLQNLGQGPELLIRYENEEAVDDSQLPKDRFSAERLKGVDSTLKIQPAELGDSAVYLCASSRVQGQNYGYTFGSGTRLTVV.

The gene calls are TRBV30 and TRBJ2-3; D is perhaps TRBD1 (6 bases). The CDR3 consists of 13 residues. The germline V gene encodes CDR1 GTSNPN and CDR2 SVGIG (reference sequence). V lost 3 bases and J 4 bases, leaving 11 bases between the germline ends. This chain's CDR3 is CAWRWGRADTQYF. The CDR3 DNA is TGTGCCTGGAGGTGGGGGCGGGCAGATACGCAGTATTTT.

V is TRBV6-5 and J is TRBJ1-5, with D perhaps matching TRBD1 (5 bases). With 8 bases removed from V and 4 bases from J, the gap between germline ends came to 18 bases. The CDR3 has 15 residues. CDR1 and CDR2 (germline): MNHEY, SVGAGI. The CDR3, as DNA: TGTGCCAGCCACCGTGGACATATAGATAATCAGCCCCAGCATTTT. The encoded protein is CASHRGHIDNQPQHF.

J is TRBJ1-1 and V is TRBV23-1; D is possibly TRBD1 (5 bases). TRBV23-1 is marked as an open reading frame, function uncertain. This CDR3 has 15 residues. V shed 6 bases and J shed 8 bases, with 22 bases lying between them. The CDR3, as DNA: TGCGCCAGCAGCCTGTATGATATGAGGGGTGTGGAAGCTTTCTTT. It specifies CASSLYDMRGVEAFF.